A selection of T cell receptor beta chains follows, all from one sample in a study of blood T cell repertoires in COVID-19. Some clones are missing from TCRdb's copy, which holds only in-frame ones; the method was immunoSEQ multiplex PCR. The data show about 210,000 clones, roughly 84% seen once. Sequences were obtained from PBMCs or T cells enriched from blood (not recorded which). The receptors shown here come from a man aged 25-45 years in a cohort exposed to, infected with or recovered from COVID-19 (not recorded which). The CDR3 runs from the conserved cysteine through the conserved F or W. A D gene is named only where the DNA matches it firmly. Not every row has a clone size; where given, it reads once, few, many or a size class.

v_gene: TRBV27
j_gene: TRBJ2-1
d_gene: TRBD2
abundance: -
CDR3nt: TGTGCCAGCAGAGGGACTAGCCCCTCCTACAATGAGCAGTTCTTC
CDR3aa: CASRGTSPSYNEQFF

v_gene: TRBV5-1
j_gene: TRBJ2-2
d_gene: -
abundance: -
CDR3nt: TGCGCCTGTGGTCCGGAGGGAACCGGGGAGCTGTTTTTT
CDR3aa: CACGPEGTGELFF

v_gene: TRBV2
j_gene: TRBJ1-1
d_gene: -
abundance: -
CDR3nt: TGTGCCAGCAGTGAACTGGGGGGTCGGGTGGCTGAAGCTTTCTTT
CDR3aa: CASSELGGRVAEAFF

v_gene: TRBV28
j_gene: TRBJ1-2
d_gene: TRBD1
abundance: -
CDR3nt: TGTGCCAGCAGTTACCCGGGACAGGGGTTTGGCTACACCTTC
CDR3aa: CASSYPGQGFGYTF

v_gene: TRBV19
j_gene: TRBJ1-2
d_gene: -
abundance: -
CDR3nt: TGTGCCAGTAGTATTGACAGCCTCTATGGCTACACCTTC
CDR3aa: CASSIDSLYGYTF

v_gene: TRBV28
j_gene: TRBJ2-7
d_gene: -
abundance: -
CDR3nt: TGTGCCAGCAGTACCAGTACGGGGGAGCAGTACTTC
CDR3aa: CASSTSTGEQYF

v_gene: TRBV5-1
j_gene: TRBJ1-1
d_gene: TRBD1
abundance: once
CDR3nt: TGCGCCAGCAGCTTTACCTTCTCCGGGACAGGGCGGGTTCGGACTGAAGCTTTCTTT
CDR3aa: CASSFTFSGTGRVRTEAFF

v_gene: TRBV11-2
j_gene: TRBJ2-7
d_gene: TRBD1
abundance: -
CDR3nt: TGTGCCAGCAGCTTATGGCGGGACAGGGACAACGAGCAGTACTTC
CDR3aa: CASSLWRDRDNEQYF

v_gene: TRBV27
j_gene: TRBJ2-1
d_gene: -
abundance: -
CDR3nt: TGTGCCAGCAGTTTATCAGGGGTCGGCAATGAGCAGTTCTTC
CDR3aa: CASSLSGVGNEQFF

v_gene: TRBV13
j_gene: TRBJ2-1
d_gene: TRBD2
abundance: -
CDR3nt: TGTGCCAGCAGCAACACTAGCGGGGTTTACAATGAGCAGTTCTTC
CDR3aa: CASSNTSGVYNEQFF